This TCR beta chain was captured in a study of cytomegalovirus exposure and HLA in healthy donors. Notes on the study in general: Apparent HLA restriction characterized most CMV-associated TCR beta chains in a later analysis.

A note on this clone: Its antigen is unknown.

The primer mix had 60 Vbeta and 13 Jbeta primers. Repertoires were generated with immunoSEQ multiplex PCR, while TCRdb's copy carries only in-frame clones and drops some. The sample has roughly 200,000 clones, 75% to 85% seen once. The TCR sequence derives from a girl aged 5 to 17 in good health and CMV-seropositive. Source material: PBMCs.

The DNA for the CDR3 is TGTGCAAGCGTTAGCGGATCCTACAATGAGCAGTTCTTC. It is translated as CASVSGSYNEQFF. The rearrangement joins TRBV27 to TRBJ2-1; D is possibly TRBD2 (6 bases). Germline CDR1 is MNHEY and CDR2 is SMNVEV (reference sequence). CDR3 length: 13 amino acids.